Listed below are T cell receptor beta chains from one sample, sequenced in a study of blood T cell repertoires in COVID-19. Produced via immunoSEQ multiplex PCR; TCRdb's table is partial and in-frame only. The sample has around 130,000 clones, approximately 84% seen once. Input material: peripheral blood. These receptors were taken from a woman aged 80 or over with acute or convalescent COVID-19. The CDR3 runs from the conserved cysteine through the conserved F or W. D genes are given only for firm matches. Size tells how often a clone was seen (once, few, many) or the class of an expanded clone, and some rows leave it out.

CDR3aa,CDR3nt,j_gene,d_gene,abundance,v_gene
CASSHSTRLREQYF,TGTGCCAGCAGCCACTCGACGAGACTGCGGGAGCAGTACTTC,TRBJ2-7,.,few,TRBV5-4
CASSPRTPSLGGYTF,TGTGCCAGCAGTCCCCGGACTCCTAGCTTGGGGGGCTACACCTTC,TRBJ1-2,.,.,TRBV27
CASSVGSYNSPLHF,TGTGCCAGCAGCGTAGGGAGCTATAATTCACCCCTCCACTTT,TRBJ1-6,.,few,TRBV7-8
CASSQDTGGGDTQYF,TGCGCCAGCAGCCAAGATACGGGAGGCGGAGATACGCAGTATTTT,TRBJ2-3,TRBD2,.,TRBV4-3
CASSSGWSTFAGELFF,TGTGCCAGCAGTTCAGGGTGGTCGACATTTGCCGGGGAGCTGTTTTTT,TRBJ2-2,.,.,TRBV27
CASAGQDPFGYTF,TGTGCCAGCGCGGGACAGGACCCCTTTGGCTACACCTTC,TRBJ1-2,TRBD1,.,TRBV2
CASSVTAGSYNEQFF,TGTGCCAGCAGCGTGACAGCGGGATCCTACAATGAGCAGTTCTTC,TRBJ2-1,TRBD2,few,TRBV9
CASSLGTPNTGELFF,TGTGCCAGCTCACTTGGGACACCGAACACCGGGGAGCTGTTTTTT,TRBJ2-2,.,.,TRBV18
CASSLQETQYF,TGCGCCAGCAGCCTCCAAGAGACCCAGTACTTC,TRBJ2-5,.,.,TRBV5-1
CASSATTVSSYGYTF,TGCGCCAGCAGTGCGACGACAGTCTCAAGCTATGGCTACACCTTC,TRBJ1-2,.,.,TRBV10-2
CAWSLWTDTIYF,TGTGCCTGGAGTCTGTGGACAGACACCATATATTTT,TRBJ1-3,.,.,TRBV30
CASSSLVNTEAFF,TGTGCCAGCAGTTCATTAGTGAACACTGAAGCTTTCTTT,TRBJ1-1,.,.,TRBV7-2
CASSSKQGWGTDTQYF,TGTGCCAGCAGCTCCAAACAGGGGTGGGGGACAGATACGCAGTATTTT,TRBJ2-3,TRBD1,.,TRBV11-3
CASSLGGSGSFYNEQFF,TGTGCCAGCAGCTTAGGTGGTAGCGGGAGCTTCTACAATGAGCAGTTCTTC,TRBJ2-1,TRBD2,.,TRBV11-2
CSVSFGHGYTF,TGCAGCGTTTCCTTTGGGCATGGCTACACCTTC,TRBJ1-2,.,many,TRBV29-1
CASSQGTGGGFFNTEAFF,TGCGCCAGCAGTCAAGGGACAGGGGGCGGTTTTTTCAACACTGAAGCTTTCTTT,TRBJ1-1,TRBD1,.,TRBV23-1
CASSGRGTEAFF,TGTGCCAGCAGCGGGAGGGGGACTGAAGCTTTCTTT,TRBJ1-1,.,.,TRBV27
CASSLGRGSSTQYF,TGTGCCAGCAGCTTAGGTCGGGGGAGTAGTACGCAGTATTTT,TRBJ2-3,.,.,TRBV11-3
CASSGITSGGAPYEQYF,TGTGCCAGCTCTGGGATAACTAGCGGGGGGGCCCCCTACGAGCAGTACTTC,TRBJ2-7,TRBD2,.,TRBV4-2
CASSPRGSRTGGTEAFF,TGTGCCAGCAGCCCCCGGGGGTCCAGGACAGGGGGCACTGAAGCTTTCTTT,TRBJ1-1,TRBD1,.,TRBV7-9
CASSLEGDRVTDTQYF,TGCGCCAGCAGCTTGGAGGGGGACAGGGTAACAGATACGCAGTATTTT,TRBJ2-3,TRBD1,.,TRBV5-1
CASSLVPSGRVGGELFF,TGTGCCAGCAGCTTAGTGCCTAGCGGGAGGGTTGGCGGGGAGCTGTTTTTT,TRBJ2-2,TRBD2,.,TRBV11-2
CASGLVLGPSDIRYTQYF,TGTGCTAGTGGTTTGGTACTTGGGCCTAGCGATATACGGTATACGCAGTATTTT,TRBJ2-3,.,.,TRBV12-5
CASSLELGREQYF,TGCGCCAGCAGCTTGGAACTGGGGCGGGAGCAGTACTTC,TRBJ2-7,.,once,TRBV5-1
CATSDSGQGETQYF,TGTGCCACCAGTGATTCGGGACAGGGGGAGACCCAGTACTTC,TRBJ2-5,TRBD1,.,TRBV24-1
CASRYQGSVRETQYF,TGTGCCAGCAGATATCAGGGATCCGTCCGAGAGACCCAGTACTTC,TRBJ2-5,.,.,TRBV2
CASSRGQADYGYTF,TGTGCCAGTAGTAGAGGACAGGCGGACTATGGCTACACCTTC,TRBJ1-2,TRBD1,.,TRBV19
CAISAGGYADQPQHF,TGTGCCATCAGTGCAGGGGGGTATGCGGATCAGCCCCAGCATTTT,TRBJ1-5,TRBD1,.,TRBV10-3
CASSYRTGGYEQYF,TGTGCCAGCAGTTACAGGACAGGGGGCTACGAGCAGTACTTC,TRBJ2-7,TRBD1,.,TRBV6-5
CASSYSTSGGFTYNEQFF,TGTGCCAGCAGTTATTCAACTAGCGGGGGATTCACCTACAATGAGCAGTTCTTC,TRBJ2-1,TRBD2,once,TRBV6-2/TRBV6-3
CASSPAEGETQYF,TGTGCCAGCAGTCCTGCGGAGGGAGAGACCCAGTACTTC,TRBJ2-5,.,.,TRBV12-3/TRBV12-4
CASSSRLARTDTQYF,TGTGCCAGCAGTTCCCGACTAGCGCGCACAGATACGCAGTATTTT,TRBJ2-3,TRBD2,.,TRBV6-2/TRBV6-3
CASSFSNRGSNEQFF,TGTGCCAGCAGCTTCTCCAACAGGGGTAGTAATGAGCAGTTCTTC,TRBJ2-1,TRBD1,.,TRBV7-9
CASSLSAAYGYTF,TGCGCCAGCAGCTTGTCGGCAGCGTATGGCTACACCTTC,TRBJ1-2,.,.,TRBV5-1
CASASRGANEKLFF,TGTGCCAGCGCCTCCCGGGGGGCTAATGAAAAACTGTTTTTT,TRBJ1-4,.,.,TRBV7-2
CAWSEFSGGFANTGELFF,TGTGCCTGGAGTGAATTCTCGGGTGGCTTCGCGAACACCGGGGAGCTGTTTTTT,TRBJ2-2,.,.,TRBV30
CASSRERREIYEQYF,TGCGCCAGCAGCCGAGAGAGGCGGGAGATCTACGAGCAGTACTTC,TRBJ2-7,TRBD2,.,TRBV5-1
CASSKTSGRATETQYF,TGTGCCAGCTCTAAGACTAGCGGGAGGGCCACAGAGACCCAGTACTTC,TRBJ2-5,TRBD2,.,TRBV2
CASSPGLSSSYNEQFF,TGCGCCAGCAGCCCAGGACTATCGAGCTCCTACAATGAGCAGTTCTTC,TRBJ2-1,.,.,TRBV5-1
CASSVSLGQGASGNTIYF,TGTGCCAGCAGCGTCAGTCTAGGGCAGGGGGCGTCTGGAAACACCATATATTTT,TRBJ1-3,TRBD1,.,TRBV9
CAISEAPHSLAGYNEQFF,TGTGCCATCAGTGAGGCGCCCCATTCGCTAGCCGGCTACAATGAGCAGTTCTTC,TRBJ2-1,.,.,TRBV10-3